These 23 T cell receptor beta chains came from one sample sequenced in a study of human T cells and chemical hapten exposure. Time point specified: patch test 1, 2 weeks after DPC sensitization. Treatment: therapeutic diphenylcyclopropenone sensitization with weekly scalp DPC. TCRdb passed the RACE reads through MiXCR, listing each CDR3 protein once. Here the sample spans 150,000 to 200,000 distinct CDR3 sequences, around 22% being singletons. The source was whole blood, collected in connection with sensitization to the hapten diphenylcyclopropenone (DPC). The source is a woman between 45 and 60 years old with alopecia areata. Some clones in this sample may be carry-over from other donors' samples.

There are a few counts of this clonotype. The rearrangement uses TRBV20-1 and TRBJ2-3, with a possible D match to TRBD2 (6 bases). CDR1 DFQATT and CDR2 SNEGSKA come from the germline V gene (reference sequence). The CDR3 sequence is 15 residues long. Between the trimmed V and J ends, which lost 0 bases and 1 base, there was a span of 11 bases. The CDR3 is CSARDLREGTDTQYF. For the CDR3, the DNA is TGCAGTGCTAGAGATTTAAGGGAGGGCACAGATACGCAGTATTTT.

Details on this clonotype: A junction end diverges from the germline sequence, so it may reflect a read error. This chain uses TRBV7-2 with TRBJ2-3, with 8 positions matching TRBD2. The CDR3 contains 13 residues. The germline V gene has CDR1 SGHTA and CDR2 FQGNSA. The CDR3 coding sequence is TGTGCCAGCAGCGACTCCCGGACTAGCCTCCAGAATTTT. Translated, it gives CASSDSRTSLQNF.

This clonotype was counted between two and nine times. This chain connects TRBV20-1 to TRBJ2-3; 8 nucleotides align to TRBD2. There are 15 residues in the CDR3. The germline V gene has CDR1 DFQATT and CDR2 SNEGSKA (reference sequence). The trim removed 7 bases at V and 0 bases at J, leaving 9 bases unmatched. CDR3 DNA: TGCAGTGGAGGCGCACTAGCGGCTAGCACAGATACGCAGTATTTT. Its translation is CSGGALAASTDTQYF.

V is TRBV27 and J is TRBJ2-3, with 8 bases matching TRBD2. The germline V gene has CDR1 MNHEY and CDR2 SMNVEV (reference sequence). Trimming cost V 1 base and J 4 bases; bases outside gene matches: 7. The CDR3 spans 16 residues. The DNA for the CDR3 is TGTGCCAGCAGTTTATTGAGCGGGAGAGGGTCAGATACGCAGTATTTT. Translating gives CASSLLSGRGSDTQYF.

The chain combines TRBV18 with TRBJ1-1; D is ambiguous. Germline lookup yields CDR1 KGHSH and CDR2 LQKENI. V lost 1 base and J 5 bases, leaving 11 bases between the germline ends. The CDR3 consists of 14 residues. In DNA form, the CDR3 reads TGTGCCAGCTCACCACTGAACATTTTGACTGAAGCTTTCTTT. This sequence encodes CASSPLNILTEAFF.

On this clonotype itself: A much more abundant neighbour one base away suggests this may be a read error. The chain couples TRBV29-1 to TRBJ2-3; D may be TRBD1 or TRBD2 (5 bases each). Looked up from germline, CDR1 is SQVTM and CDR2 is ANQGSEA. This CDR3 has 13 amino acids. Trimming pared 1 base from V and 0 bases from J, leaving 5 bases between. The CDR3 is CSVEGDSTDTQYF. As DNA, the CDR3 is TGCAGCGTTGAAGGGGACAGCACAGATACGCAGTATTTT.

This clonotype occurred a few times. The rearrangement links TRBV9 to TRBJ2-1; 8 nucleotides agree with TRBD2. The CDR3 consists of 16 residues. Germline V CDR1 and CDR2: SGDLS, YYNGEE. Losses at the gene ends were 0 bases for V and 0 bases for J; bases not matched to a gene: 2. The CDR3 nucleotides read TGTGCCAGCAGCGTAGAACTAGCGGTCTCCTACAATGAGCAGTTCTTC. Amino acid sequence: CASSVELAVSYNEQFF.

This chain links TRBV6-4 with TRBJ2-7, with D unclear. From germline, CDR1 is MRHNA and CDR2 SNTAGT. The V gene lost 5 bases and the J gene lost 3 bases, with 8 bases spanning the gap. CDR3 length equals 12 residues. This chain's CDR3 is CASSFLFYEQYF. The DNA for the CDR3 is TGTGCCAGCAGTTTTCTATTCTACGAGCAGTACTTC.

The chain recombines TRBV6-1 with TRBJ1-3, with D unclear. The length of the CDR3 is 13 residues. Germline lookup yields CDR1 MNHNS and CDR2 SASEGT. The V end lost 7 bases, the J end lost 4 bases, and 11 bases lay between the germline ends. The CDR3 here is CASNSLGGNTIYF. The CDR3 nucleotides read TGTGCCAGCAACTCCTTAGGCGGAAACACCATATATTTT.

This clonotype occurred a few times. This chain links TRBV20-1 with TRBJ1-2; unclear D gene. V lost 2 bases to trimming and J lost 0 bases, with 13 bases between them. Looked up from germline, CDR1 is DFQATT and CDR2 is SNEGSKA (reference sequence). CDR3 length: 15 residues. CDR3 bases: TGCAGTGCTAGAAATATCTTGGGTCCTAACTATGGCTACACCTTC. This translates into CSARNILGPNYGYTF.

This clonotype was seen a handful of times. This chain links TRBV6-5 with TRBJ1-2; D remains unclear. V was trimmed by 0 bases and J by 4 bases, leaving 9 bases between them. This CDR3 contains 14 residues. Per germline, CDR1 MNHEY and CDR2 SVGAGI. The CDR3: CASSYSRDSYGYTF. The CDR3 DNA reads TGTGCCAGCAGTTACTCCCGGGATAGCTATGGCTACACCTTC.

V usage is TRBV5-1 and J usage is TRBJ2-1, with 8 bases identical to TRBD2. Germline trimming cut 4 bases from V and 3 bases from J; bases unmatched to any gene: 6. CDR3 length: 15 residues. Germline loops: CDR1 SGHRS, CDR2 YFSETQ. The CDR3 is CASSPFTSGYNEQFF. In DNA form, the CDR3 reads TGCGCCAGCAGCCCATTCACTAGCGGCTACAATGAGCAGTTCTTC.

This clonotype was picked up a small number of times. The J gene is TRBJ2-1, the V gene TRBV15; weak D call: TRBD2 (5 bases). CDR3 length equals 15 residues. Between the trimmed V and J ends, which lost 1 base and 0 bases, there was a span of 7 bases. Germline CDR1 reads LNHNV; CDR2 reads YYDKDF (reference sequence). The CDR3 DNA is TGTGCCACCAGCAGAGTAAGCGGCTCCTACAATGAGCAGTTCTTC. Protein: CATSRVSGSYNEQFF.

CDR3 bases: TGTGCCAGCAGTCCCTTGAGGCGGGAGGAGGCCCAGTACTTC. It encodes CASSPLRREEAQYF. The V gene is TRBV6-6, the J gene TRBJ2-5; 8 bases agree with TRBD2. V trimming: 5 bases; J trimming: 9 bases; junction bases outside the gene matches: 11. The germline V gene encodes CDR1 MNHNY and CDR2 SVGAGI (reference sequence). The CDR3 is made up of 14 amino acids.

This clonotype has only a few counts. The chain is built from TRBV5-1 and TRBJ1-1, with a tentative D call TRBD1 (5 bases). The CDR3 runs to 16 residues. Trimming removed 1 base from V and 2 bases from J, with 15 bases in between. Germline CDR1 and CDR2: SGHRS and YFSETQ. The CDR3 coding sequence is TGCGCCAGCAGCTTGACTGGGGCCAGGGAAAACACTGAAGCTTTCTTT. It yields the protein CASSLTGARENTEAFF.

This clonotype was seen repeatedly, ten times or more. The chain has TRBV18 and TRBJ2-7; D unresolved. Germline V gives CDR1 KGHSH, CDR2 LQKENI. The CDR3 is 14 amino acids. V was shortened by 6 bases and J by 2 bases, with 14 bases between the two germline ends. The CDR3 here is CASSPTPNTYEQYF. Written as DNA, the CDR3 is TGTGCCAGCTCTCCCACTCCCAACACCTACGAGCAGTACTTC. Drawing the rest from reference TRBV18 and TRBJ2-7, the complete variable domain is NAGVMQNPRHLVRRRGQEARLRCSPMKGHSHVYWYRQLPEEGLKFMVYLQKENIIDESGMPKERFSAEFPKEGPSILRIQQVVRGDSAAYFCASSPTPNTYEQYFGPGTRLTVT.

This clonotype was recorded a few times. CDR3 DNA sequence: TGTGCCAGCCAAAGGACTGCGAAAAACATTCAGTACTTC. Protein product: CASQRTAKNIQYF. The rearrangement joins TRBV6-5 to TRBJ2-4; TRBD2 might be the D (5 bases). This CDR3 has 13 amino acids. Deletions cut 8 bases from V and 4 bases from J, with 12 bases between. Germline CDR1 and CDR2: MNHEY and SVGAGI.

In this sample, this clonotype turned up a few times. This sequence joins TRBV12-3 or TRBV12-4 and TRBJ2-5, with D tentatively TRBD1 or TRBD2 (6 bases each). The CDR3 extends over 15 amino acids. The V end lost 3 bases, the J end lost 4 bases, and 15 bases lay between the germline ends. CDR3 sequence reads: CASSFGGGGRETQYF. CDR3 in DNA: TGTGCCAGCAGTTTTGGGGGCGGAGGGCGAGAGACCCAGTACTTC.

The rearrangement uses TRBV14 and TRBJ1-2, with TRBD1 as a possible D gene (5 bases). Between the trimmed V and J ends, which lost 1 base and 2 bases, there was a span of 8 bases. This CDR3 spans 14 amino acids. Looked up from germline, CDR1 is SGHDN and CDR2 is FVKESK. CDR3 sequence (DNA): TGTGCCAGCAGCCAAGCCGGGGGAAACTATGGCTACACCTTC. Translating it yields CASSQAGGNYGYTF.

The chain carries TRBV6-2 or TRBV6-3 and TRBJ2-3, with 7 bases fitting TRBD2. Germline V CDR1 and CDR2: MNHEY, SVGEGT. V lost 1 base, J lost 2 bases, and 3 bases stayed unmatched. The CDR3 consists of 15 residues. In nucleotides, the CDR3 is TGTGCCAGCAGTTACTGGAGCGGGACCACAGATACGCAGTATTTT. Protein sequence: CASSYWSGTTDTQYF.

This clonotype was seen a handful of times. Here the CDR3 DNA reads TGTGCCACCAGCAGAGATTGGAGGGCGGCTGGAAACACCATATATTTT. Translated, it gives CATSRDWRAAGNTIYF. The chain couples TRBV15 to TRBJ1-3; D remains unclear. V was cut by 0 bases and J by 2 bases, with 11 bases left in between. The germline V gene encodes CDR1 LNHNV and CDR2 YYDKDF (reference sequence). The CDR3 runs to 16 residues.

The rearrangement uses TRBV7-9 and TRBJ1-3, with a possible D match to TRBD1 (5 bases). V dropped 5 bases and J dropped 1 base, with 15 bases sitting between them. The CDR3 extends over 16 amino acids. The germline V gene encodes CDR1 SEHNR and CDR2 FQNEAQ (reference sequence). Here the CDR3 reads CASSPRVTGSGNTIYF. The DNA of the CDR3 is TGTGCCAGCAGCCCCAGGGTTACGGGGTCTGGAAACACCATATATTTT.

About this clonotype itself: A much more abundant neighbour one base away suggests this may be a read error. The chain combines TRBV29-1 with TRBJ2-1; 8 bases are a match to TRBD1. Germline CDR1 SQVTM, CDR2 ANQGSEA. This CDR3 is 12 amino acids long. CDR3 residues: CSGDRGGNEQLF. Here the CDR3 DNA reads TGCAGCGGTGACAGGGGCGGCAATGAGCAGCTCTTC.